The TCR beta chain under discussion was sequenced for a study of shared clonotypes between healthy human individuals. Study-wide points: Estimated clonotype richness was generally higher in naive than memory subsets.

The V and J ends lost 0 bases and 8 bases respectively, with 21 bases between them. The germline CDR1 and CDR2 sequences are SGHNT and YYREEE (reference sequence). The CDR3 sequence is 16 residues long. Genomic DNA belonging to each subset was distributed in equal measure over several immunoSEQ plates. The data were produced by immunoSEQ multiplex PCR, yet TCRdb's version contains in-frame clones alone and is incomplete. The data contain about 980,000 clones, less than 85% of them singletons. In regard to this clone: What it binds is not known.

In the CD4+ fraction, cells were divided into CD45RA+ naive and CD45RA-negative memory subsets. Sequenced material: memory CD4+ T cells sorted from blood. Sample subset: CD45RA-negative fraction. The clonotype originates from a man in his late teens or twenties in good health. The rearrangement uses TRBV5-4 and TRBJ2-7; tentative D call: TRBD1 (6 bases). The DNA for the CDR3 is TGTGCCAGCAGCTTGGCAGGGGATGGGGGAACTGGGAAGCAGTACTTC. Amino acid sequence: CASSLAGDGGTGKQYF.